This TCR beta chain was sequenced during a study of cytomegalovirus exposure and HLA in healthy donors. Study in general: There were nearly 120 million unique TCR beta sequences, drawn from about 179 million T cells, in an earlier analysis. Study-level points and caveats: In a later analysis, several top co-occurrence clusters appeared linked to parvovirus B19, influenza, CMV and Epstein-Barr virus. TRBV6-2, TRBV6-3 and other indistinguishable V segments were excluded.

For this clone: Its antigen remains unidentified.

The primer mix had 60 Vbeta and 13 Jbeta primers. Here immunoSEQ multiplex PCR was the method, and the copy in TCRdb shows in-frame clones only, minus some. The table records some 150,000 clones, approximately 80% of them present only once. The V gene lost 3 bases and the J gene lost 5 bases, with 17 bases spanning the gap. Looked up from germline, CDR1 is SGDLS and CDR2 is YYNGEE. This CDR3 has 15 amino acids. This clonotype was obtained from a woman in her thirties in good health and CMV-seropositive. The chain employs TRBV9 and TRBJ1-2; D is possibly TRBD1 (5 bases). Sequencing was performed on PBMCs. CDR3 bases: TGTGCCAGCAGCGACCCCCCCGGGGGGGGGTATGGCTACACCTTC. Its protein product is CASSDPPGGGYGYTF.